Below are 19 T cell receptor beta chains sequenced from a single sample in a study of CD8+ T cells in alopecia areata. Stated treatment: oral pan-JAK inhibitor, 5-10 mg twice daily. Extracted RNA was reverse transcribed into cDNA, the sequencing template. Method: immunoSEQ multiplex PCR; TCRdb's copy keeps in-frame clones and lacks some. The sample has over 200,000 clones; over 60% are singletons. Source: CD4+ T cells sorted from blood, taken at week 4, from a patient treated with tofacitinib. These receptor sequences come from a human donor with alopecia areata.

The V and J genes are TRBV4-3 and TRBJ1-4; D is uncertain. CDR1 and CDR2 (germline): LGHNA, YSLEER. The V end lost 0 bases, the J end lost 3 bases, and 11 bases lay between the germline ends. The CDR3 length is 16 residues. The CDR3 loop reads CASSQEMGWPNEKLFF. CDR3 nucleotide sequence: TGCGCCAGCAGCCAAGAGATGGGGTGGCCTAATGAAAAACTGTTTTTT.

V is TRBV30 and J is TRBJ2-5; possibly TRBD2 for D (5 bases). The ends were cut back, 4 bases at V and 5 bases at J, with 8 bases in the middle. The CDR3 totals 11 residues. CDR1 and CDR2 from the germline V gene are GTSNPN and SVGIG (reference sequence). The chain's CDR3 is CAWTSGETQYF. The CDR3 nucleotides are TGTGCCTGGACCAGCGGCGAGACCCAGTACTTC.

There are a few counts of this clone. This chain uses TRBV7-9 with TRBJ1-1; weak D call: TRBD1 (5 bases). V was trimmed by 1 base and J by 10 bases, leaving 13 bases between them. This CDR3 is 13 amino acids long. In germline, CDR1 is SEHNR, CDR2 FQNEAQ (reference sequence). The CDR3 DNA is TGTGCCAGCAGCTTAGGTGGGGCCCGGGGAGCTTTCTTT. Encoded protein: CASSLGGARGAFF.

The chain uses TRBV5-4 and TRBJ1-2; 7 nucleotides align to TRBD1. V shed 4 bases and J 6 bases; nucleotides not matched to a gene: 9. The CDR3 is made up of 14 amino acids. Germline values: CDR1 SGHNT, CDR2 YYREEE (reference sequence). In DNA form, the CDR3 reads TGTGCCAGCAGCCCACAGGGGTTAAAGGATGGCTACACCTTC. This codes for CASSPQGLKDGYTF.

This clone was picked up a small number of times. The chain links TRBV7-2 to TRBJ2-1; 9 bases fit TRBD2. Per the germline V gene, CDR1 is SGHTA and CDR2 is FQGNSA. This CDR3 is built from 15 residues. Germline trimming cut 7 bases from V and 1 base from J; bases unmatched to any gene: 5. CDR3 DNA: TGTGCCAGCACACCAGCGGGGGGTTCCTACAATGAGCAGTTCTTC. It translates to CASTPAGGSYNEQFF. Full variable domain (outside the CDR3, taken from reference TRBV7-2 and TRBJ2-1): GAGVSQSPSNKVTEKGKDVELRCDPISGHTALYWYRQSLGQGLEFLIYFQGNSAPDKSGLPSDRFSAERTGGSVSTLTIQRTQQEDSAVYLCASTPAGGSYNEQFFGPGTRLTVL.

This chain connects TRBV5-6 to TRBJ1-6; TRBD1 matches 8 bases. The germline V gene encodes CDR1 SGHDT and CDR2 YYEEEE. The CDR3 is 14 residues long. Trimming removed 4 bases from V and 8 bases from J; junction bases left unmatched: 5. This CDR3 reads CASSPQGVDSPLHF. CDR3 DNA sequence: TGTGCCAGCAGCCCACAGGGGGTGGATTCACCCCTCCACTTT. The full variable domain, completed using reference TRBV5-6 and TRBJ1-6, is DAGVTQSPTHLIKTRGQQVTLRCSPKSGHDTVSWYQQALGQGPQFIFQYYEEEERQRGNFPDRFSGHQFPNYSSELNVNALLLGDSALYLCASSPQGVDSPLHFGNGTRLTVT.

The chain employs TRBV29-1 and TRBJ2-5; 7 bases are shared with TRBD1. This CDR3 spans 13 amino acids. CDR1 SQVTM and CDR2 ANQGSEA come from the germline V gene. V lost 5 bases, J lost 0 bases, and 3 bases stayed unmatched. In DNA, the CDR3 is TGCAGCGTTTACAGGGGAAACCAAGAGACCCAGTACTTC. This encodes CSVYRGNQETQYF.

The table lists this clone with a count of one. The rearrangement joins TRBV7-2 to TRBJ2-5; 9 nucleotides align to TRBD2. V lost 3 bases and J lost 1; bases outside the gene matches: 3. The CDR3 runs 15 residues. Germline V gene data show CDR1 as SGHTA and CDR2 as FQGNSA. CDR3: CASSLASGAQETQYF. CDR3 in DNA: TGTGCCAGCAGCTTGGCTAGCGGGGCCCAAGAGACCCAGTACTTC.

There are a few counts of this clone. The CDR3 DNA follows: TGTGCCTGGAGTCGCGGGGGGGCCTACAATGAGCAGTTCTTC. Amino acid sequence: CAWSRGGAYNEQFF. This chain uses TRBV30 with TRBJ2-1; 9 nucleotides match TRBD2. There are 14 residues in the CDR3. Germline V gene sequence: CDR1 GTSNPN, CDR2 SVGIG (reference sequence). The V and J ends lost 2 bases and 2 bases, in that order; junction bases with no gene match: 1.

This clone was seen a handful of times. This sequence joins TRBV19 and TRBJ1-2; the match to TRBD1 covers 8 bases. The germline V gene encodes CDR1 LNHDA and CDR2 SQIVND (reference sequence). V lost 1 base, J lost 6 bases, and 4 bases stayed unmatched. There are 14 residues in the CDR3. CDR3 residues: CASSIAQGDHGYTF. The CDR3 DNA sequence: TGTGCCAGTAGTATAGCACAGGGGGATCATGGCTACACCTTC.

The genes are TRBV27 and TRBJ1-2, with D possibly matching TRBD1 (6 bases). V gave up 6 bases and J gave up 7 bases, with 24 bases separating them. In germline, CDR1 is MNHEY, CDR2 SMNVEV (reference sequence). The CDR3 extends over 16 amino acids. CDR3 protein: CASSPGRGRDDGGYTF. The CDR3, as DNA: TGTGCCAGCAGCCCAGGGCGGGGGCGCGATGATGGTGGCTACACCTTC.

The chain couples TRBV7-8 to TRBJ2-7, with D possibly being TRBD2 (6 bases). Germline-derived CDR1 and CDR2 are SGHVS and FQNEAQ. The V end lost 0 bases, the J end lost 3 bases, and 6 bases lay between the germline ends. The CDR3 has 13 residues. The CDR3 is CASSLAEGYEQYF. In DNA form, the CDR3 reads TGTGCCAGCAGCTTAGCGGAGGGCTACGAGCAGTACTTC.

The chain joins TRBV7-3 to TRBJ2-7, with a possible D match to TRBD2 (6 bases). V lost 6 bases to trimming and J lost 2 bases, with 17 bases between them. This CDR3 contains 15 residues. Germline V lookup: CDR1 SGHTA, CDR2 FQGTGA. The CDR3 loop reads CASSLRRDPAYEQYF. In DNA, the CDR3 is TGTGCCAGCAGTCTAAGGAGGGACCCGGCCTACGAGCAGTACTTC.

The CDR3 is CASSRGTGRGTDTQYF. CDR3 in DNA: TGTGCCAGCAGCCGAGGGACAGGGCGGGGAACAGATACGCAGTATTTT. V is TRBV7-6 and J is TRBJ2-3, with 9 bases aligning to TRBD1. The CDR3 spans 16 residues. In germline, CDR1 is SGHVS, CDR2 FNYEAQ. J gave up 3 bases and V 5 bases, and 9 bases lay outside the gene matches.

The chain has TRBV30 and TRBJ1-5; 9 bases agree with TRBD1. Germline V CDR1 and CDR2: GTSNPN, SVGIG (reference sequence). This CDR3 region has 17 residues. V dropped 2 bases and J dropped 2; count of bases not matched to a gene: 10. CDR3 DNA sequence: TGTGCCTGGAGTCAAATGGACAGGGGAATTCGCAATCAGCCCCAGCATTTT. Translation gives CAWSQMDRGIRNQPQHF.

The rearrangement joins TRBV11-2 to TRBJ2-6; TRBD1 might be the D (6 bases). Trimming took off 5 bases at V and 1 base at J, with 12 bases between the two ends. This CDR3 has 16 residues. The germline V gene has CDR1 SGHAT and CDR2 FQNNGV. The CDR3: CASSIRGGSGANVLTF. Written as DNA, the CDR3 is TGTGCCAGCAGCATCAGGGGCGGGTCTGGGGCCAACGTCCTGACTTTC.

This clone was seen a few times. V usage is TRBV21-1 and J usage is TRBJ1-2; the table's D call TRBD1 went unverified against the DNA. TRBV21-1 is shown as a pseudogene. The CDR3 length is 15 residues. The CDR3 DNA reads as TGTGCCAGCAGCAGTCGACAGCTTTACCCCTATGGCTACACCTTC. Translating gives CASSSRQLYPYGYTF.

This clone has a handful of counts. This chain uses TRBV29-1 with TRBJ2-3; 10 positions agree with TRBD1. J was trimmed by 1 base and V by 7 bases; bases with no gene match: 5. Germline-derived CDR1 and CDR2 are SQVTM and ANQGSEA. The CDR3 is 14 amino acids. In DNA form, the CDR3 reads TGCAGCGCAGGACAGGGGGTCGGCACAGATACGCAGTATTTT. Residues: CSAGQGVGTDTQYF.

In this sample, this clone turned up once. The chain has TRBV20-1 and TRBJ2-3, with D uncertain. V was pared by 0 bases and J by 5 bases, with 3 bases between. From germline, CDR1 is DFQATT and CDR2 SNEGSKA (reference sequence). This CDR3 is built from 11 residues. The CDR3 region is CSARDKDTQYF. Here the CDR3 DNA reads TGCAGTGCTAGAGATAAAGATACGCAGTATTTT.